This T cell receptor beta chain was sequenced during a study of T-cell memory formation after mild COVID-19 (dated by TCRdb to the early 2020s). Looking at the study overall: TCR sequence clusters from the two donors were found to be largely donor specific. The cohort was made up of two young adult volunteers, one female and one male, who were previously healthy. In two donors, T-cell clones that expanded and contracted after mild COVID-19 were followed by sequencing TCRalpha and TCRbeta repertoires longitudinally.

General findings and caveats noted by the study authors: The second-wave clones that peaked on day 37 were not confirmed to be SARS-CoV-2 specific. Balanced CD4/CD8 phenotypes were observed for clones contracting from day 15 to 85, whereas a bias towards CD4+ was observed for a second wave of clones expanding from day 15 to 37. Some responding clones were detected in pre-infection memory, suggesting pre-existing cross-reactive memory T cells joined the SARS-CoV-2 response. Only two mild cases were covered in the study, and larger cohorts including severe cases with pre-infection samples were considered necessary. Contracting CD4+ clones appeared mostly in the CM and EM memory subsets, whereas CD8+ clones were enriched in EMRA.

Ficoll-Paque density gradient centrifugation was the method used to isolate PBMCs. Sequencing was carried out with an Illumina NovaSeq 6000. TCRalpha and TCRbeta cDNA libraries were constructed by 5'RACE with constant-segment primers, with sample barcodes and unique molecular identifiers being introduced. Trizol reagent was used to extract RNA from every sample. Amplification of the libraries took two PCR steps, and the second step added a second sample barcode plus Illumina TruSeq adapters. The libraries were sequenced on an Illumina NovaSeq using 2 x 150 bp paired-end reads. The published analysis was carried out like this. With migec v1.2.7, reads were demultiplexed and then collapsed into UMI-guided consensus sequences. With mixcr v2.1.11, UMI consensuses were aligned to TRA and TRB V and J templates and assembled into clonotypes. Expanded or contracted clonotypes were those called significant by both edgeR and NoisET, with noise models trained on biological replicates. For edgeR calls, the thresholds were a false discovery rate-adjusted p below 0.01 and a log2 fold-change of 1. As an exploratory analysis of dynamics, max-normalized trajectories of the 1000 most abundant clonotypes were examined with PCA combined with hierarchical clustering. Each responding clone was given a CD4 or CD8 phenotype based on the CD4+ and CD8+ repertoires, which had been sequenced separately. Using fastp trimming at Q25 and MiXCR clonotype assembly, TCRdb reanalyzed the public sequencing data and kept in-frame beta chains. Each record represents a unique CDR3 protein, reported with the most common genes and DNA among its rows. It is TCRdb's table, rather than the study itself, that gives the V and J calls and clone size. The sample table shows roughly 280,000 distinct CDR3 sequences, and approximately 8% are seen once. In total, the top ten clones hold 22% of the sample.

This clonotype was seen many times. The specificity of this receptor is unknown. Within one base of it there is no much larger clone, and no base qualities were kept. CDR1 and CDR2 are drawn from the germline V gene: SGHRS, YFSETQ. The CDR3 holds 14 amino acids from the cysteine to the phenylalanine. Only the CDR3 part of the read is kept: 42 bases, read in frame from the first base. Cut back by 3 bases and 7 bases, the V and J ends lie 13 bases apart. The sequenced sample was PBMCs or a T cell subset sorted from them (not recorded which). This clonotype originated in a man between 18 and 29 years old who had mild COVID-19 (a few samples of this study predate the infection). The sample titles of this study are shuffled in the database, so cell type and time point are left out; the donor was told from shared clones. In this chain, TRBV5-1 is recombined with TRBJ1-4; the D segment could be TRBD1, given 5 matching bases. At the DNA level, the sequence is TGCGCCAGCAGCTCAACCGGGACGGCTGAAAAACTGTTTTTT. It translates to CASSSTGTAEKLFF.